This TCR beta chain derives from a study of cytomegalovirus exposure and HLA in healthy donors. Study results and caveats: Confirmation was obtained in vitro that a few CMV-associated chains are specific for CMV antigens.

A remark on this clone: Its antigen remains unknown.

The PCR made use of 60 Vbeta and 13 Jbeta primers. Sequenced by immunoSEQ multiplex PCR; TCRdb stores in-frame clones only, minus some. The sample shows about 140,000 clones, roughly 80% of them seen only once. CDR3 size: 12 residues. CDR1 and CDR2 from the germline V gene are SGHAT and FQNNGV. With 2 bases removed from V and 5 bases from J, the gap between germline ends came to 4 bases. Sequenced input: PBMCs. The receptor was isolated from a man aged 35 to 55 in good health and CMV-seronegative. J is TRBJ1-5 and V is TRBV11-2; no definite D call. CDR3 sequence: CASSLPDQPQHF. The CDR3 DNA is TGTGCCAGCAGCTTACCAGATCAGCCCCAGCATTTT.